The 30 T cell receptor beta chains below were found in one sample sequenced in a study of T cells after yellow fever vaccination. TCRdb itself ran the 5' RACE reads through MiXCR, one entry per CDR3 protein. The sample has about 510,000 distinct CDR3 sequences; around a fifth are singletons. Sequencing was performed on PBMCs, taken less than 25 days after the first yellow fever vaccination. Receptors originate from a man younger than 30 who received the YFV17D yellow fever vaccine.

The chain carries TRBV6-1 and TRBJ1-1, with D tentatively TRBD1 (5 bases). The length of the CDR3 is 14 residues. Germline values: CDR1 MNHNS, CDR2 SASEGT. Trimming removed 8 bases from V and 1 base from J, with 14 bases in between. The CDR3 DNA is TGTGCCAGCGGGAGTGAGCAGGGGAACACTGAAGCTTTCTTT. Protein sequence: CASGSEQGNTEAFF.

The chain's CDR3 is CASSPRTGREFF. In DNA form, the CDR3 reads TGTGCCAGCAGTCCCCGGACAGGGCGAGAGTTCTTC. The chain employs TRBV27 and TRBJ2-1; 8 bases align to TRBD1. Germline V lookup: CDR1 MNHEY, CDR2 SMNVEV (reference sequence). The CDR3 is 12 residues long. The trim removed 5 bases at V and 14 bases at J, leaving 8 bases unmatched.

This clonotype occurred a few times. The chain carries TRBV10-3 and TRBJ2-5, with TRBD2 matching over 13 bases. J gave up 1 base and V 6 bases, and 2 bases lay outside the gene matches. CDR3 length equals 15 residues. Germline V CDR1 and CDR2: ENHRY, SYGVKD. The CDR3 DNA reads TGTGCCATCAGGGGACTAGCGGGGTCCCAAGAGACCCAGTACTTC. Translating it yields CAIRGLAGSQETQYF.

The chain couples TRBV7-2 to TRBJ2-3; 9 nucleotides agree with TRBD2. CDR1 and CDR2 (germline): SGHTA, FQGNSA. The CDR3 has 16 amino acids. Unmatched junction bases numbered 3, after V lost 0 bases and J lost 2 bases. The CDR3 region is CASSLASGGLTDTQYF. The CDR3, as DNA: TGTGCCAGCAGCTTAGCTAGCGGGGGTCTCACAGATACGCAGTATTTT.

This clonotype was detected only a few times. The CDR3 DNA sequence: TGTGCCAGCAGCCGAGCGGGGGGGAGCACAGATACGCAGTATTTT. It yields the protein CASSRAGGSTDTQYF. This chain links TRBV28 with TRBJ2-3; 10 bases are shared with TRBD2. J was trimmed by 0 bases and V by 6 bases; bases with no gene match: 3. The length of the CDR3 is 15 residues. CDR1 and CDR2 (germline): MDHEN, SYDVKM.

For the CDR3, the DNA is TGTGCCAGCAGCCAAGGGGTCCGACTAGTCCAGCGGGATAACCAAGAGACCCAGTACTTC. Translating gives CASSQGVRLVQRDNQETQYF. The chain employs TRBV4-2 and TRBJ2-5; TRBD2 matches 7 bases. The J segment lost 0 bases and the V segment lost 1 base, leaving 17 bases of the junction unmatched. Germline CDR1 LGHNA, CDR2 YNFKEQ. The length of the CDR3 is 20 residues.

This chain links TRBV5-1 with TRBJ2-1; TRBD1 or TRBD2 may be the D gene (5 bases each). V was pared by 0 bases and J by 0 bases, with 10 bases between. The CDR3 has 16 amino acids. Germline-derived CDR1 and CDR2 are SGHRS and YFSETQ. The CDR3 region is CASSLGGAGSYNEQFF. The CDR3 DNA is TGCGCCAGCAGCTTGGGGGGCGCGGGCTCCTACAATGAGCAGTTCTTC.

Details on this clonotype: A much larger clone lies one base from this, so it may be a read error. CDR3 coding DNA: TGTGCCAACAGTTACAGGAGCACAGATACGCAGTATTTT. Amino acid sequence: CANSYRSTDTQYF. V gene TRBV6-2 or TRBV6-3 combines with J gene TRBJ2-3; TRBD1 is a possible D gene (5 bases). This CDR3 is 13 amino acids long. CDR1 and CDR2 (germline): MNHEY, SVGEGT.

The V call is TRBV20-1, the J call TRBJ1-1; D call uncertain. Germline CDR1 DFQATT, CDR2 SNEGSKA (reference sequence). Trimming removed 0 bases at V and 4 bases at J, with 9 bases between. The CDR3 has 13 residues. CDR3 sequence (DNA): TGCAGTGCTAGAGAGGGCCTGTTCACTGAAGCTTTCTTT. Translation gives CSAREGLFTEAFF.

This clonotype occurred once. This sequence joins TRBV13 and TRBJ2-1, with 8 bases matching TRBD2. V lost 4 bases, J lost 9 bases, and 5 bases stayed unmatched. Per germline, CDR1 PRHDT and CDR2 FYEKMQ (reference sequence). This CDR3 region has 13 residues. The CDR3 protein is CASSWSGGSEQFF. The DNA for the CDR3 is TGTGCCAGCAGCTGGAGCGGGGGCAGTGAGCAGTTCTTC.

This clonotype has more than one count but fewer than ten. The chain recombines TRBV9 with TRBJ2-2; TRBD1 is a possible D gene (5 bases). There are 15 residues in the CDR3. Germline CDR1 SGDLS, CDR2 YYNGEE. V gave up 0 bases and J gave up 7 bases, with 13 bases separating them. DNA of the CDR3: TGTGCCAGCAGCGTAGGCACCGGGCAGGGCGGGGAGCTGTTTTTT. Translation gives CASSVGTGQGGELFF.

As DNA, the CDR3 is TGTGCCAGCAGTTATAGTACGGGGCAGGAAAAAGCTTTCTTT. Translation gives CASSYSTGQEKAFF. This sequence joins TRBV27 and TRBJ1-1; D possibly corresponds to TRBD1 (5 bases). V was shortened by 4 bases and J by 9 bases, with 18 bases between the two germline ends. Germline assignment: CDR1 MNHEY and CDR2 SMNVEV (reference sequence). This CDR3 spans 14 amino acids.

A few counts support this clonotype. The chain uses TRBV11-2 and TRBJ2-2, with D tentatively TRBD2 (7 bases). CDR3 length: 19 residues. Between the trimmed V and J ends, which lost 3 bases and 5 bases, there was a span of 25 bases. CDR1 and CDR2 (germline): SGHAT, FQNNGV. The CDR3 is CASSLSHIEERGGTGELFF. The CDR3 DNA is TGTGCCAGCAGCTTGTCCCACATCGAAGAAAGGGGGGGAACCGGGGAGCTGTTTTTT.

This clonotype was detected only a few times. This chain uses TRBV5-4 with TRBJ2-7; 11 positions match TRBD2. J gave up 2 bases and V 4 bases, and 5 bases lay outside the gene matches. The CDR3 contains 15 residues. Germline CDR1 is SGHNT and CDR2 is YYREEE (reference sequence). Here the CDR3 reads CASSPSGGLTYEQYF. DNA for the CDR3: TGTGCCAGCAGCCCTAGCGGGGGGTTGACCTACGAGCAGTACTTC. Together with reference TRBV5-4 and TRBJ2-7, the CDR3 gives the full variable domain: ETGVTQSPTHLIKTRGQQVTLRCSSQSGHNTVSWYQQALGQGPQFIFQYYREEENGRGNFPPRFSGLQFPNYSSELNVNALELDDSALYLCASSPSGGLTYEQYFGPGTRLTVT.

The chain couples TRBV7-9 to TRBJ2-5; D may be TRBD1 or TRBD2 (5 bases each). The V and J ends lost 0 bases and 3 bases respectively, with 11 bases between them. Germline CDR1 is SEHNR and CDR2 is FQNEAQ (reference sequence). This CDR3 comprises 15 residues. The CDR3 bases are TGTGCCAGCAGCTTAGCGTGGGGGACCAAAGAGACCCAGTACTTC. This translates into CASSLAWGTKETQYF.

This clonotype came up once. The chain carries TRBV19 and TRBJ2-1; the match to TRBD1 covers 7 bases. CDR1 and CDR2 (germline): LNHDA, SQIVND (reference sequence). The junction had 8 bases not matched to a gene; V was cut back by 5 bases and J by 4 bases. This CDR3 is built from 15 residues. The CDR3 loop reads CASSPSAGGYNEQFF. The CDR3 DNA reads TGTGCCAGTAGTCCGTCGGCAGGGGGTTACAATGAGCAGTTCTTC. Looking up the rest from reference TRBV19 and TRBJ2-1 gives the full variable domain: DGGITQSPKYLFRKEGQNVTLSCEQNLNHDAMYWYRQDPGQGLRLIYYSQIVNDFQKGDIAEGYSVSREKKESFPLTVTSAQKNPTAFYLCASSPSAGGYNEQFFGPGTRLTVL.

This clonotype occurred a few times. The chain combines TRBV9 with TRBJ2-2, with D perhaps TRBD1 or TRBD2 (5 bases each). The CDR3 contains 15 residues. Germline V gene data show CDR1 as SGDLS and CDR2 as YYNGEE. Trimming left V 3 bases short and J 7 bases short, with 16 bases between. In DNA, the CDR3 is TGTGCCAGCAGCGCCGCCGGGGCGTTGTTCGGGGAGCTGTTTTTT. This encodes CASSAAGALFGELFF.

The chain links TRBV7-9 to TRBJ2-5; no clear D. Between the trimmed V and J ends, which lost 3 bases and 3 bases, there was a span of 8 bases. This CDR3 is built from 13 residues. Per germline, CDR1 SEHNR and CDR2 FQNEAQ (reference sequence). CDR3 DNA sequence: TGTGCCAGCAGCTTTAGGTGGAAAGAGACCCAGTACTTC. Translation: CASSFRWKETQYF.

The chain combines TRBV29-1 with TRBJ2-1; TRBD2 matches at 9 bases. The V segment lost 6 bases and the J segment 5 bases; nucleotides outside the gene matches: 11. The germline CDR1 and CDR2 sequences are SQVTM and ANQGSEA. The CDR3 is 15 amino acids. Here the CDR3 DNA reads TGCAGCGTATCCCGGGGTAGCGGGGGAAACAATGAGCAGTTCTTC. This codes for CSVSRGSGGNNEQFF.

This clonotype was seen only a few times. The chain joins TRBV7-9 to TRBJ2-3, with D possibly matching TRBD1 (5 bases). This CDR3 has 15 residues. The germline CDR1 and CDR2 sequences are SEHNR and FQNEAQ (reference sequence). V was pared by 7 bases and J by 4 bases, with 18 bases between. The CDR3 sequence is CASTLKGREADTQYF. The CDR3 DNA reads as TGTGCCAGCACCCTTAAGGGCAGGGAAGCAGATACGCAGTATTTT.

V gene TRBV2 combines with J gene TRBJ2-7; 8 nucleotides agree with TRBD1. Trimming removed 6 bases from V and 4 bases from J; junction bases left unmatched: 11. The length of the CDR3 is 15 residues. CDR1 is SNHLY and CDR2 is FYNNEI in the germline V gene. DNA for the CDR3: TGTGCCAGCAGCGGGGACAGGACTAAGATGTACGAGCAGTACGTC. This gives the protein CASSGDRTKMYEQYV.

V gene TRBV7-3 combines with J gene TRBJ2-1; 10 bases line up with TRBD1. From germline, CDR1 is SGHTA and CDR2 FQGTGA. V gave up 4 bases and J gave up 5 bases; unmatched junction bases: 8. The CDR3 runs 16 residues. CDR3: CASSSPTGGDDNEQFF. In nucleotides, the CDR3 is TGTGCCAGCAGCTCACCGACAGGGGGCGACGACAATGAGCAGTTCTTC.

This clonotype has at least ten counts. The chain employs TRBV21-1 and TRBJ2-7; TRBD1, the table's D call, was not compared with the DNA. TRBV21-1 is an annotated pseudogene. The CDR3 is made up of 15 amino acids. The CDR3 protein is CASSKPLIQGSEQYV. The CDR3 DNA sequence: TGTGCCAGCAGCAAACCTTTAATACAGGGGAGCGAGCAGTACGTC.

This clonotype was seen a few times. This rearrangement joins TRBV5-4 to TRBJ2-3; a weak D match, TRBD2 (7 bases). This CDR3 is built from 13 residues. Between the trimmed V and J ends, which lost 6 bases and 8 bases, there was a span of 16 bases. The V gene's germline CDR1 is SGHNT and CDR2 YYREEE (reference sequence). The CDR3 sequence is CASTTGGQGTQYF. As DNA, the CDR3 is TGTGCCAGCACCACCGGGGGGCAGGGTACGCAGTATTTT.

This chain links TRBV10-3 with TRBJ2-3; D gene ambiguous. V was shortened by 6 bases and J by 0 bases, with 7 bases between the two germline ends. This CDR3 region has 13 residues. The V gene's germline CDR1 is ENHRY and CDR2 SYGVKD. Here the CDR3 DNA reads TGTGCCATCAGAGCGCCTAGCACAGATACGCAGTATTTT. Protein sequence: CAIRAPSTDTQYF.

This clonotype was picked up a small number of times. The CDR3 is CASSPLILTQVSYNEQFF. CDR3 in DNA: TGTGCCAGTAGTCCTCTAATCCTGACACAGGTGTCCTACAATGAGCAGTTCTTC. The chain has TRBV19 and TRBJ2-1; perhaps TRBD1 as D (5 bases). Trimming cost V 5 bases and J 1 base, with 21 bases left between them. Germline CDR1 LNHDA, CDR2 SQIVND (reference sequence). This CDR3 region has 18 residues.

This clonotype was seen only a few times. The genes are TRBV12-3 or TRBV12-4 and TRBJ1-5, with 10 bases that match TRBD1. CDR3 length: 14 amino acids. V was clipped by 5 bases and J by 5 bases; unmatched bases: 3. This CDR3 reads CASSGDRGHQPQHF. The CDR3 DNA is TGTGCCAGCAGTGGTGACAGGGGGCATCAGCCCCAGCATTTT.

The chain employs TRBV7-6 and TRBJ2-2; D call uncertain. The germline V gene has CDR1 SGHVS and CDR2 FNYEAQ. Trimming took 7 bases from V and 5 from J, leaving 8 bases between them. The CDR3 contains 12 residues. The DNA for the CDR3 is TGTGCCAGCACCCGGAAAACCGGGGAGCTGTTTTTT. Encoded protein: CASTRKTGELFF.

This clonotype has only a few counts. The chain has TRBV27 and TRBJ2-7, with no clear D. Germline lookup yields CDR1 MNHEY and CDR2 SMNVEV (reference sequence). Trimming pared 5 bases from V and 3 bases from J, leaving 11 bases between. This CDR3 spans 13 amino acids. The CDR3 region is CASSPKINYEQYV. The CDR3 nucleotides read TGTGCCAGCAGTCCGAAAATTAACTACGAGCAGTACGTC.

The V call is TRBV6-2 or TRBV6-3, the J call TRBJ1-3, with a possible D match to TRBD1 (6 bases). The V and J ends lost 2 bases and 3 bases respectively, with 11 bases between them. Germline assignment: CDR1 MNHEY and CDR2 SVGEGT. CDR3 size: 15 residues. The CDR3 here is CASSYRAGDGNTIYF. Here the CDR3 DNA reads TGTGCCAGCAGTTACAGGGCAGGGGATGGAAACACCATATATTTT.